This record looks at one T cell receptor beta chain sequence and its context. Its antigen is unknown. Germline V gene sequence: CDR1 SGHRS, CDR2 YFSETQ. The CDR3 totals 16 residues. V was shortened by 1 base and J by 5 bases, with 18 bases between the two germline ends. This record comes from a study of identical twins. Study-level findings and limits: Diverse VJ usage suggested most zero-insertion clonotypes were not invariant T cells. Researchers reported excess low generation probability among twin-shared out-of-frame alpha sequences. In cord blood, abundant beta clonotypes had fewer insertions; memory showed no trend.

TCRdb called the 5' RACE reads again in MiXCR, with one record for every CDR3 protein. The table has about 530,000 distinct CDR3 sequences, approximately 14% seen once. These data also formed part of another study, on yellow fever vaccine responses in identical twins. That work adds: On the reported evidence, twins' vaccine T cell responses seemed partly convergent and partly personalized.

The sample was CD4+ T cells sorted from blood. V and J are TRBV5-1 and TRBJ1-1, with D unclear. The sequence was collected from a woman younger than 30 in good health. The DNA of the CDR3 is TGCGCCAGCAGCTTGCGGCTCATACCAGAGAGGACTGAAGCTTTCTTT. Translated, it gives CASSLRLIPERTEAFF.